The next 25 T cell receptor beta chains were all read from a single sample in a study of tumor-infiltrating lymphocytes in localized non-small cell lung cancer. Profiled with immunoSEQ multiplex PCR; TCRdb holds only in-frame clones, not every one. The table shows approximately 15,000 clones, with over 35% occurring only once. The sample taken for sequencing was lung tumor tissue. The receptors derive from a human donor with non-small cell lung cancer.

This clone has only a few counts. The chain joins TRBV18 to TRBJ2-7; 10 positions agree with TRBD2. This CDR3 contains 14 residues. From germline, CDR1 is KGHSH and CDR2 LQKENI. J gave up 4 bases and V 4 bases, and 4 bases lay outside the gene matches. CDR3 region: CASSLLAGLYEQYF. Here the CDR3 DNA reads TGTGCCAGCTCACTACTAGCGGGGCTATACGAGCAGTACTTC.

This clone was recorded a few times. The chain is built from TRBV7-9 and TRBJ1-6; no firm D call. Germline V gene lookup returns CDR1 SEHNR and CDR2 FQNEAQ (reference sequence). The CDR3 extends over 16 amino acids. V lost 1 base and J 10 bases, leaving 17 bases between the germline ends. For the CDR3, the DNA is TGTGCCAGCAGCTTAGTATCGGGGTCACTAGGATCACCCCTCCACTTT. Translation: CASSLVSGSLGSPLHF.

The rearrangement links TRBV4-1 to TRBJ2-7, with TRBD2 identical over 12 bases. The junction had 16 bases not matched to a gene; V was cut back by 0 bases and J by 1 base. The CDR3 covers 21 residues. From germline, CDR1 is MGHRA and CDR2 YSYEKL. The CDR3 nucleotides are TGCGCCAGCAGCCAAGATCCCGCATCTAGCGGGGGGGCAAGAAGTTCCTACGAGCAGTACTTC. Amino acids: CASSQDPASSGGARSSYEQYF.

Judged by abundance, this clone is medium-sized. V usage is TRBV7-3 and J usage is TRBJ1-1, with TRBD1 matching 11 bases. V gave up 2 bases and J gave up 0 bases; unmatched junction bases: 5. The CDR3 runs to 17 residues. Germline V lookup: CDR1 SGHTA, CDR2 FQGTGA. The CDR3 DNA sequence: TGTGCCAGCAGCTTAGGGACAGGGGGTAACATGAACACTGAAGCTTTCTTT. Encoded protein: CASSLGTGGNMNTEAFF. The full variable domain, rest sourced from reference TRBV7-3 and TRBJ1-1, is GAGVSQTPSNKVTEKGKYVELRCDPISGHTALYWYRQSLGQGPEFLIYFQGTGAADDSGLPNDRFFAVRPEGSVSTLKIQRTERGDSAVYLCASSLGTGGNMNTEAFFGQGTRLTVV.

This clone has a handful of counts. As DNA, the CDR3 is TGTGCCATCAGTGAGTCCCAGGGGAGTAGCATTCAGTACTTC. Translated: CAISESQGSSIQYF. The genes are TRBV10-3 and TRBJ2-4; TRBD1 is a possible D gene (6 bases). Germline V gene sequence: CDR1 ENHRY, CDR2 SYGVKD. The CDR3 covers 14 residues. Trimming shortened V by 0 bases and J by 9 bases, and 12 bases separated the two germline ends.

The chain couples TRBV7-2 to TRBJ2-5; 7 bases are shared with TRBD2. Per the germline V gene, CDR1 is SGHTA and CDR2 is FQGNSA. V was clipped by 1 base and J by 4 bases; unmatched bases: 0. CDR3 length: 13 amino acids. The chain's CDR3 is CASSLGGGETQYF. CDR3 nucleotide sequence: TGTGCCAGCAGCTTAGGGGGGGGAGAGACCCAGTACTTC. Based on the CDR3 plus reference TRBV7-2 and TRBJ2-5, the full variable domain is GAGVSQSPSNKVTEKGKDVELRCDPISGHTALYWYRQSLGQGLEFLIYFQGNSAPDKSGLPSDRFSAERTGGSVSTLTIQRTQQEDSAVYLCASSLGGGETQYFGPGTRLLVL.

The chain carries TRBV5-4 and TRBJ1-1, with 9 nucleotides matching TRBD1. J lost 0 bases, V lost 3 bases, and 12 bases had no gene match. The germline V gene encodes CDR1 SGHNT and CDR2 YYREEE (reference sequence). The CDR3 totals 18 residues. CDR3: CASSSLAGQGYLNTEAFF. DNA of the CDR3: TGTGCCAGCAGCTCATTAGCGGGACAGGGTTACCTGAACACTGAAGCTTTCTTT.

The chain uses TRBV6-1 and TRBJ1-5; D might be TRBD1 (5 bases). From germline, CDR1 is MNHNS and CDR2 SASEGT. The CDR3 runs 14 residues. Trimming pared 1 base from V and 5 bases from J, leaving 9 bases between. CDR3 region: CASSEVWGHQPQHF. The DNA of the CDR3 is TGTGCCAGCAGTGAAGTTTGGGGACATCAGCCCCAGCATTTT.

DNA of the CDR3: TGTGCCAGCTGGACAGGGCTTTCTCCTGGGGCCAACGTCCTGACTTTC. It codes for CASWTGLSPGANVLTF. The J gene is TRBJ2-6, the V gene TRBV28, with 8 bases lining up with TRBD1. Germline CDR1 and CDR2: MDHEN and SYDVKM. This CDR3 region has 16 residues. Unmatched junction bases numbered 8, after V lost 8 bases and J lost 2 bases. Full variable domain (remainder filled in from reference TRBV28 and TRBJ2-6): DVKVTQSSRYLVKRTGEKVFLECVQDMDHENMFWYRQDPGLGLRLIYFSYDVKMKEKGDIPEGYSVSREKKERFSLILESASTNQTSMYLCASWTGLSPGANVLTFGAGSRLTVL.

The V gene is TRBV6-6, the J gene TRBJ2-5; TRBD1 or TRBD2 may be the D gene (6 bases each). The CDR3 contains 13 residues. The V and J ends lost 6 bases and 5 bases respectively, with 13 bases between them. Germline V gene sequence: CDR1 MNHNY, CDR2 SVGAGI (reference sequence). CDR3 amino acids: CASRDTGRETQYF. The CDR3 DNA sequence: TGTGCCAGCAGAGACACAGGGAGGGAGACCCAGTACTTC.

This clone was seen ten or more times. This rearrangement joins TRBV30 to TRBJ1-5; unclear D gene. Trimming cost V 1 base and J 3 bases, with 7 bases left between them. The CDR3 is 13 residues long. Germline-derived CDR1 and CDR2 are GTSNPN and SVGIG (reference sequence). The CDR3 loop reads CAWSEGPNQPQHF. As DNA, the CDR3 is TGTGCCTGGAGTGAAGGGCCCAATCAGCCCCAGCATTTT.

This clone was detected a few times. In DNA form, the CDR3 reads TGTGCCAGCAGCTTAACCGGGAACACCATATATTTT. Protein sequence: CASSLTGNTIYF. This chain uses TRBV7-8 with TRBJ1-3, with D hard to call. Trimming pared 2 bases from V and 7 bases from J, leaving 6 bases between. This CDR3 has 12 amino acids. Germline-derived CDR1 and CDR2 are SGHVS and FQNEAQ.

This sequence joins TRBV6-5 and TRBJ1-1; no reliable D call. This CDR3 comprises 13 residues. Trimming took 6 bases from V and 2 from J, leaving 10 bases between them. Germline V gene lookup returns CDR1 MNHEY and CDR2 SVGAGI. CDR3 sequence (DNA): TGTGCCAGCAGAACAGACTTAAACACTGAAGCTTTCTTT. It codes for CASRTDLNTEAFF.

This clone was detected many times. The chain has TRBV7-6 and TRBJ1-4; D is possibly TRBD1 (5 bases). V shed 5 bases and J shed 0 bases, with 13 bases lying between them. CDR1 SGHVS and CDR2 FNYEAQ come from the germline V gene. This CDR3 is 16 amino acids long. The CDR3 spells CASSGLGGSTNEKLFF. As DNA, the CDR3 is TGTGCCAGCAGCGGACTCGGGGGTTCAACTAATGAAAAACTGTTTTTT.

This clone was seen only a few times. This chain uses TRBV5-1 with TRBJ2-7; 7 nucleotides agree with TRBD1. J was trimmed by 1 base and V by 3 bases; bases with no gene match: 1. The CDR3 has 13 residues. CDR1 SGHRS and CDR2 YFSETQ come from the germline V gene. The DNA of the CDR3 is TGCGCCAGCAGCTGGGGACAGTCCTACGAGCAGTACTTC. It is translated as CASSWGQSYEQYF.

The count of this clone is one. V and J are TRBV6-5 and TRBJ1-2; TRBD1 is a possible D gene (6 bases). V was shortened by 4 bases and J by 2 bases, with 14 bases between the two germline ends. In germline, CDR1 is MNHEY, CDR2 SVGAGI. The CDR3 loop spans 15 amino acids. The CDR3 loop reads CASSSGGSLNYGYTF. In DNA, the CDR3 is TGTGCCAGCAGTTCTGGGGGCAGCCTAAACTATGGCTACACCTTC.

This clone occurred a few times. The rearrangement uses TRBV30 and TRBJ2-5; no clear D. CDR3 size: 13 residues. CDR1 and CDR2 from the germline V gene are GTSNPN and SVGIG (reference sequence). Trimming left V 7 bases short and J 1 base short, with 13 bases between. In nucleotides, the CDR3 is TGTGCCTCAAGTGGAACAGCCCAAGAGACCCAGTACTTC. Translation gives CASSGTAQETQYF.

This clone was counted a single time. J is TRBJ1-4 and V is TRBV6-5; D unclear. CDR1 MNHEY and CDR2 SVGAGI come from the germline V gene. This CDR3 contains 15 residues. Deletions cut 5 bases from V and 5 bases from J, with 15 bases between. This chain's CDR3 is CASSRTASGNEKLFF. Here the CDR3 DNA reads TGTGCCAGCAGTCGTACCGCGTCTGGGAATGAAAAACTGTTTTTT.

This chain connects TRBV9 to TRBJ1-5, with D maybe TRBD1 (5 bases). This CDR3 has 15 residues. V was clipped by 0 bases and J by 2 bases, with 9 bases between them. In germline, CDR1 is SGDLS, CDR2 YYNGEE. CDR3 amino acids: CASSVGGEGNQPQHF. As DNA, the CDR3 is TGTGCCAGCAGCGTAGGGGGGGAGGGCAATCAGCCCCAGCATTTT.

This rearrangement joins TRBV9 to TRBJ2-7; the match to TRBD2 covers 7 bases. CDR3 size: 17 residues. The germline gives CDR1 SGDLS, CDR2 YYNGEE. The J segment lost 0 bases and the V segment lost 0 bases, leaving 9 bases of the junction unmatched. The CDR3: CASSVGMMRGSSYEQYF. CDR3 sequence (DNA): TGTGCCAGCAGCGTAGGTATGATGCGGGGGAGCTCCTACGAGCAGTACTTC.

The chain couples TRBV5-4 to TRBJ1-5, with D tentatively TRBD1 (5 bases). CDR1 and CDR2 (germline): SGHNT, YYREEE (reference sequence). The CDR3 contains 13 residues. Trimming pared 4 bases from V and 5 bases from J, leaving 10 bases between. The CDR3 spells CASSLDMDQPQHF. In nucleotides, the CDR3 is TGTGCCAGCAGCCTGGACATGGATCAGCCCCAGCATTTT.

This clone was counted a few times. This chain links TRBV30 with TRBJ2-4, with a possible D match to TRBD1 (6 bases). This CDR3 region has 15 residues. Germline CDR1 and CDR2: GTSNPN and SVGIG (reference sequence). Trimming took 0 bases from V and 4 from J, leaving 13 bases between them. This chain's CDR3 is CAWSVPGTLKNIQYF. The DNA for the CDR3 is TGTGCCTGGAGTGTTCCCGGGACACTGAAAAACATTCAGTACTTC. Full variable domain (rest looked up from reference TRBV30 and TRBJ2-4): SQTIHQWPATLVQPVGSPLSLECTVEGTSNPNLYWYRQAAGRGLQLLFYSVGIGQISSEVPQNLSASRPQDRQFILSSKKLLLSDSGFYLCAWSVPGTLKNIQYFGAGTRLSVL.

The CDR3 loop is CASRSGQGYQDEQYF. The CDR3 region has the DNA TGTGCCAGCAGATCGGGACAGGGTTATCAGGACGAGCAGTACTTC. V and J are TRBV6-5 and TRBJ2-7; 9 bases are a match to TRBD1. Germline CDR1 reads MNHEY; CDR2 reads SVGAGI. V lost 6 bases, J lost 5 bases, and 11 bases stayed unmatched. This CDR3 spans 15 amino acids.

This clone was counted ten times or more. The chain joins TRBV21-1 to TRBJ1-1. TRBV21-1 is flagged as a pseudogene. The CDR3 is 12 amino acids. DNA for the CDR3: TGTGCCAGCAGCAATGACGGGAACGAAGCTTTCTTT. It is translated as CASSNDGNEAFF.

The V and J genes are TRBV28 and TRBJ2-7; perhaps TRBD2 as D (6 bases). V shed 6 bases and J shed 3 bases, with 12 bases lying between them. The V gene's germline CDR1 is MDHEN and CDR2 SYDVKM. This CDR3 region has 13 residues. CDR3 amino acids: CASSPGTGYEQYF. In DNA, the CDR3 is TGTGCCAGCAGCCCCGGGACTGGCTACGAGCAGTACTTC.